The present T cell receptor (beta chain) was sequenced within a study of brain T cells in children with intractable seizures. Sequencing was limited to surgery cases with top T cell transcript signatures in brain tissue. Patients received at least one anti-epileptic drug before surgery. This CDR3 is built from 14 residues. V was trimmed by 0 bases and J by 4 bases, leaving 10 bases between them. Germline V gives CDR1 SGDLS, CDR2 YYNGEE. Sequenced by immunoSEQ multiplex PCR; TCRdb stores in-frame clones only, minus some. The table records tens of thousands of clones, 94% of them present only once. Remarks on this clone: The antigen is unknown.

General study points: Pre-surgery blood may have been undersampled, hiding some clones. Patients' HCMV serostatus was unknown; virus specificity rests on CDR3 similarity alone.

This TCR was sampled from a boy under 18 with focal cortical dysplasia and intractable seizures. The chain employs TRBV9 and TRBJ2-5; maybe TRBD2 (6 bases). This specimen consisted of peripheral blood, obtained at surgery. The CDR3 is CASSVGDSPETQYF. The DNA of the CDR3 is TGTGCCAGCAGCGTAGGGGACTCACCAGAGACCCAGTACTTC.